Here is one T cell receptor (beta chain) with its context. TCRdb used MiXCR to reprocess the RT-PCR reads, holding one entry per CDR3 protein. The sample lists about half a million distinct CDR3 sequences, approximately 11% occurring once. The data derive from a study of response to subunit inactivated influenza vaccine. The origin of this receptor is a man aged 50 or older who received an inactivated influenza vaccine. The sample was PBMCs from blood, taken more than 35 days after vaccination.

DNA for the CDR3: TGCAGCGTCGGACTAGCGGGAGGGGGTGTAACGGATACGCAGTATTTT. Translating it yields CSVGLAGGGVTDTQYF. The rearrangement links TRBV29-1 to TRBJ2-3, with 15 bases lining up with TRBD2. The CDR3 covers 16 residues. J gave up 6 bases and V 6 bases, and 10 bases lay outside the gene matches. Germline values: CDR1 SQVTM, CDR2 ANQGSEA.